This TCR beta chain originates from a study of Ad26.COV2.S vaccination and SARS-CoV-2 variants. The CDR3 contains 13 residues. The V and J ends lost 3 bases and 8 bases respectively, with 13 bases between them. Clones were sequenced by immunoSEQ multiplex PCR, and TCRdb holds only the in-frame ones, with some missing. The repertoire includes about 680,000 clones, 80% to 90% of them detected once, and approximately 1.5% sits in the top ten. Documented treatment: some 20 received Ad26.COV2.S at low or high dose, single or two shots; five or six received placebo; per-sample allocation not given. Vaccine and placebo recipients were sampled on day 63 after the first injection.

The source of this sequence is a person aged 18-65 years who received the Ad26.COV2.S COVID-19 vaccine or a placebo. The sequencing used peripheral blood, collected in a trial of Ad26.COV2.S vaccine versus placebo. This sequence joins TRBV12-3 or TRBV12-4 and TRBJ1-2; D perhaps matches TRBD1 (5 bases). The CDR3 nucleotides read TGTGCCAGCAGTTTGACAGACTTAATGGGCTACACCTTC. Translated, it gives CASSLTDLMGYTF.